These 13 T cell receptor beta chains were sequenced from one sample in a study of tumour-infiltrating T cells in Burkitt lymphoma. The assay was immunoSEQ multiplex PCR, and TCRdb's table has in-frame clones only and misses some. The sample has fewer than 20,000 clones, 80% seen once. Sequencing was performed on tumor tissue. The origin of the receptors is a human donor with diffuse large B-cell lymphoma.

The CDR3 loop is CASSGDFTDTQYF. DNA of the CDR3: TGTGCCAGCAGCGGGGACTTTACAGATACGCAGTATTTT. The rearrangement links TRBV5-6 to TRBJ2-3, with D perhaps TRBD2 (6 bases). The CDR3 loop spans 13 amino acids. V was clipped by 4 bases and J by 3 bases, with 9 bases between them. Germline-derived CDR1 and CDR2 are SGHDT and YYEEEE.

The V and J genes are TRBV6-4 and TRBJ2-2, with TRBD1 matching 8 bases. Germline loops: CDR1 MRHNA, CDR2 SNTAGT. V lost 6 bases, J lost 1 base, and 1 base stayed unmatched. This CDR3 is 14 amino acids long. CDR3 coding DNA: TGTGCCAGCAGACAGGGGGGGAACACCGGGGAGCTGTTTTTT. This sequence encodes CASRQGGNTGELFF.

This chain uses TRBV6-1 with TRBJ2-4; perhaps TRBD2 as D (5 bases). Per germline, CDR1 MNHNS and CDR2 SASEGT. Trimming removed 1 base at V and 2 bases at J, with 15 bases between. The CDR3 contains 17 residues. CDR3 nucleotide sequence: TGTGCCAGCAGTGAAGTTTTTGAGGGAAGGACCAAAAACATTCAGTACTTC. Amino acids: CASSEVFEGRTKNIQYF.

V and J are TRBV7-9 and TRBJ1-2; the D gene is possibly TRBD1 (6 bases). Germline CDR1 SEHNR, CDR2 FQNEAQ (reference sequence). V was pared by 1 base and J by 6 bases, with 9 bases between. CDR3 length: 13 residues. CDR3 protein: CASSLDGGHGYTF. The CDR3 DNA follows: TGTGCCAGCAGCTTAGACGGGGGCCATGGCTACACCTTC. The full variable domain, its missing parts supplied by reference TRBV7-9 and TRBJ1-2, is DTGVSQNPRHKITKRGQNVTFRCDPISEHNRLYWYRQTLGQGPEFLTYFQNEAQLEKSRLLSDRFSAERPKGSFSTLEIQRTEQGDSAMYLCASSLDGGHGYTFGSGTRLTVV.

The V and J genes are TRBV14 and TRBJ2-7; TRBD1 is a possible D gene (5 bases). Germline V gives CDR1 SGHDN, CDR2 FVKESK. Trimming removed 4 bases from V and 6 bases from J, with 10 bases in between. CDR3 length: 12 residues. The CDR3 loop is CASSPPRGEQYF. The DNA for the CDR3 is TGTGCCAGCAGCCCGCCTAGGGGCGAGCAGTACTTC.

V usage is TRBV7-2 and J usage is TRBJ2-5, with D possibly matching TRBD1 (5 bases). V gave up 5 bases and J gave up 3 bases, with 7 bases separating them. Germline loops: CDR1 SGHTA, CDR2 FQGNSA. The CDR3 contains 12 residues. The CDR3 nucleotides read TGTGCCAGCAGCCGACAGAAAGAGACCCAGTACTTC. Amino acid sequence: CASSRQKETQYF.

This clone was counted once. This chain links TRBV9 with TRBJ2-7; the D gene is possibly TRBD2 (6 bases). The CDR3 loop spans 14 amino acids. The germline gives CDR1 SGDLS, CDR2 YYNGEE. V lost 3 bases and J 7 bases, leaving 17 bases between the germline ends. CDR3 loop: CASSGRDSSHEQYF. The CDR3, as DNA: TGTGCCAGCAGCGGTAGGGACTCCTCTCATGAGCAGTACTTC.

Only a few counts were recorded for this clone. The rearrangement joins TRBV18 to TRBJ1-2; 8 bases map to TRBD1. Germline V CDR1 and CDR2: KGHSH, LQKENI. This CDR3 is built from 15 residues. The junction had 5 bases not matched to a gene; V was cut back by 3 bases and J by 2 bases. DNA for the CDR3: TGTGCCAGCTCACCGCCGGGACAGGAGAACTATGGCTACACCTTC. This sequence encodes CASSPPGQENYGYTF.

This clone showed up just a few times. J is TRBJ1-1 and V is TRBV13; D gene uncertain. Trimming pared 0 bases from V and 5 bases from J, leaving 7 bases between. The CDR3 consists of 13 residues. CDR1 is PRHDT and CDR2 is FYEKMQ in the germline V gene (reference sequence). The CDR3 bases are TGTGCCAGCAGCTTAGGAGGAGGGACTGAAGCTTTCTTT. Translating gives CASSLGGGTEAFF.

CDR3 nucleotides: TGCGCCAGCAGTGACGGGGACTGGTTTTCCTACGAGCAGTACTTC. Its protein product is CASSDGDWFSYEQYF. J is TRBJ2-7 and V is TRBV10-2, with TRBD2 as a possible D gene (6 bases). The CDR3 has 15 residues. Trimming left V 3 bases short and J 1 base short, with 13 bases between. From germline, CDR1 is WSHSY and CDR2 SAAADI.

This clone was observed a handful of times. V and J are TRBV7-3 and TRBJ1-2; a possible D gene is TRBD1 (5 bases). The CDR3 covers 15 residues. Germline CDR1 SGHTA, CDR2 FQGTGA. Trimming took off 2 bases at V and 5 bases at J, with 15 bases between the two ends. CDR3 sequence reads: CASSLHGGTGYGYTF. DNA of the CDR3: TGTGCCAGCAGCTTACATGGGGGAACGGGATATGGCTACACCTTC.

The V gene is TRBV19, the J gene TRBJ2-5; D gene unclear. The CDR3 loop spans 13 amino acids. Germline V gene data show CDR1 as LNHDA and CDR2 as SQIVND (reference sequence). Trimming took 1 base from V and 2 from J, leaving 5 bases between them. The CDR3 protein is CASSIVSQETQYF. CDR3 DNA: TGTGCCAGTAGTATAGTTTCTCAAGAGACCCAGTACTTC.

This chain joins TRBV9 and TRBJ2-3, with a tentative D call TRBD2 (6 bases). V shed 7 bases and J shed 1 base, with 13 bases lying between them. This CDR3 has 14 residues. The germline V gene has CDR1 SGDLS and CDR2 YYNGEE. CDR3 amino acids: CASSGSGGTDTQYF. The CDR3 DNA sequence: TGTGCCAGCTCTGGTAGCGGAGGCACAGATACGCAGTATTTT.